This T cell receptor (beta chain) originates from a study of identical twins. V gave up 0 bases and J gave up 4 bases, with 5 bases separating them. The CDR3 extends over 13 amino acids. Germline CDR1 reads KGHDR; CDR2 reads SFDVKD. Unique molecular identifiers were present on the cDNA, and a universal primer site came from template switching. TCRdb recomputed calls from the 5' RACE reads with MiXCR, one row per CDR3 protein. The table records some 1,600,000 distinct CDR3 sequences, 25% to 35% of them present only once. Study-wide results and caveats: Low generation-probability sequences were in excess among twin-shared out-of-frame alpha sequences.

At least ten counts were recorded for this clonotype. The antigen is not known. This rearrangement joins TRBV24-1 to TRBJ1-1; D possibly corresponds to TRBD1 (5 bases). The source material was cord blood. The receptor's source is a newborn girl in good health. CDR3 sequence: CATSDLRGTEAFF. DNA for the CDR3: TGTGCCACCAGTGATTTGAGGGGCACTGAAGCTTTCTTT.